These 14 T cell receptor beta chains were all obtained from the same sample, sequenced in a study of OX40 agonist ivuxolimab in advanced cancers. Generated by immunoSEQ multiplex PCR, the TCRdb table keeps only in-frame clones and is missing some. The sample holds fewer than 85,000 clones, 80% to 95% seen once. The input for sequencing was CD4+ or CD8+ T cells sorted from blood, taken in a trial of the OX40 agonist ivuxolimab. The source of these receptors is an adult with an advanced solid tumor such as melanoma, head and neck, liver or kidney cancer.

V gene TRBV2 combines with J gene TRBJ2-1; 9 bases align to TRBD2. The CDR3 covers 16 residues. The junction had 4 bases not matched to a gene; V was cut back by 0 bases and J by 4 bases. Germline V lookup: CDR1 SNHLY, CDR2 FYNNEI. The CDR3 is CASSEASGSGYNEQFF. CDR3 nucleotides: TGTGCCAGCAGTGAAGCTAGCGGGAGTGGATACAATGAGCAGTTCTTC.

The chain uses TRBV2 and TRBJ1-5, with D possibly TRBD1 on 5 matching bases. The CDR3 covers 15 residues. Germline loops: CDR1 SNHLY, CDR2 FYNNEI. The V gene lost 6 bases and the J gene lost 5 bases, with 17 bases spanning the gap. The DNA of the CDR3 is TGTGCCAGCAGGGACACGGGGGGAAGGGATCAGCCCCAGCATTTT. Translation gives CASRDTGGRDQPQHF. The entire variable domain, with the rest obtained from reference TRBV2 and TRBJ1-5, is as follows: EPEVTQTPSHQVTQMGQEVILRCVPISNHLYFYWYRQILGQKVEFLVSFYNNEISEKSEIFDDQFSVERPDGSNFTLKIRSTKLEDSAMYFCASRDTGGRDQPQHFGDGTRLSIL.

The V gene is TRBV5-1, the J gene TRBJ2-3; 7 nucleotides agree with TRBD2. The CDR3 sequence is 17 residues long. Germline CDR1 SGHRS, CDR2 YFSETQ. The trim removed 6 bases at V and 0 bases at J, leaving 13 bases unmatched. In nucleotides, the CDR3 is TGCGCCAGCATGTCAACTAGCGCCCTTGCTAGCACAGATACGCAGTATTTT. Its protein is CASMSTSALASTDTQYF.

The V gene is TRBV5-4, the J gene TRBJ2-1; 9 bases map to TRBD2. This CDR3 contains 15 residues. The V gene end was trimmed by 2 bases and the J gene end by 2 bases; junction bases not matched to a gene: 2. Germline values: CDR1 SGHNT, CDR2 YYREEE (reference sequence). The DNA of the CDR3 is TGTGCCAGCAGCTTTGAGCGGGGGGCCTACAATGAGCAGTTCTTC. Its translation: CASSFERGAYNEQFF.

The chain's CDR3 is CASSSLGGPVETQYF. The CDR3 DNA reads as TGTGCCAGCAGCTCCCTGGGGGGGCCAGTAGAGACCCAGTACTTC. V is TRBV7-3 and J is TRBJ2-5, with a possible D match to TRBD2 (7 bases). This CDR3 spans 15 amino acids. The ends were cut back, 4 bases at V and 4 bases at J, with 16 bases in the middle. CDR1 is SGHTA and CDR2 is FQGTGA in the germline V gene.

The rearrangement links TRBV7-2 to TRBJ2-1; TRBD2 matches 8 bases. This CDR3 is 16 amino acids long. Germline trimming cut 5 bases from V and 4 bases from J; bases unmatched to any gene: 10. Germline V CDR1 and CDR2: SGHTA, FQGNSA. The CDR3 sequence: CASSRRSGGLYNEQFF. Here the CDR3 DNA reads TGTGCCAGCAGCCGTAGAAGCGGGGGCCTATACAATGAGCAGTTCTTC.

J is TRBJ1-1 and V is TRBV27, with TRBD1 identical over 10 bases. V shed 2 bases and J 8 bases; nucleotides not matched to a gene: 2. This CDR3 region has 13 residues. From germline, CDR1 is MNHEY and CDR2 SMNVEV (reference sequence). The CDR3 DNA reads TGTGCCAGCAGTTTAGGACAGGGGGTCGAAGCTTTCTTT. Its translation is CASSLGQGVEAFF.

The rearrangement uses TRBV5-5 and TRBJ2-5, with 8 positions matching TRBD1. Germline values: CDR1 SGHKS, CDR2 YYEKEE (reference sequence). Trimming cost V 5 bases and J 6 bases; bases outside gene matches: 6. CDR3 length: 13 residues. For the CDR3, the DNA is TGTGCCAGCAGGCCCGACAGGGGTCAGACCCAGTACTTC. It codes for CASRPDRGQTQYF. Together with reference TRBV5-5 and TRBJ2-5, the CDR3 gives the full variable domain: DAGVTQSPTHLIKTRGQQVTLRCSPISGHKSVSWYQQVLGQGPQFIFQYYEKEERGRGNFPDRFSARQFPNYSSELNVNALLLGDSALYLCASRPDRGQTQYFGPGTRLLVL.

The chain links TRBV28 to TRBJ2-7; 7 nucleotides agree with TRBD1. After removal of 6 bases from V and 4 bases from J, the junction contained 12 bases not matched to a gene. Germline V gives CDR1 MDHEN, CDR2 SYDVKM. This CDR3 has 15 amino acids. In nucleotides, the CDR3 is TGTGCCAGCAGACGACAGGGCAGGTCTATTTACGAGCAGTACTTC. Its translation is CASRRQGRSIYEQYF.

The chain carries TRBV6-5 and TRBJ1-2; D is unresolved. With 6 bases removed from V and 6 bases from J, the gap between germline ends came to 17 bases. The V gene's germline CDR1 is MNHEY and CDR2 SVGAGI. The CDR3 length is 14 residues. The CDR3 sequence is CASRPLYKADGYTF. DNA for the CDR3: TGTGCCAGCAGACCACTTTATAAAGCAGATGGCTACACCTTC.

In its sample, this clone was seen a few times. J is TRBJ2-5 and V is TRBV2; no clear D. V dropped 8 bases and J dropped 4 bases, with 8 bases sitting between them. CDR1 is SNHLY and CDR2 is FYNNEI in the germline V gene. CDR3 length: 11 amino acids. CDR3: CASRSSETQYF. CDR3 sequence (DNA): TGTGCCAGCCGGAGTTCAGAGACCCAGTACTTC.

The chain couples TRBV10-3 to TRBJ1-2; 8 bases are a match to TRBD1. The length of the CDR3 is 13 residues. Trimming cost V 10 bases and J 8 bases; bases outside gene matches: 12. Germline-derived CDR1 and CDR2 are ENHRY and SYGVKD. CDR3 DNA: TGTGCCACTGGGCCGACAGGGGAGGTGGGCTACACCTTC. Translation gives CATGPTGEVGYTF.

In DNA, the CDR3 is TGTGCCAGCATAGGGGACAGGGGAGGAGGTGAGCAGTTCTTC. Residues: CASIGDRGGGEQFF. V and J are TRBV2 and TRBJ2-1; TRBD1 aligns across 10 bases. The CDR3 runs to 14 residues. Losses at the gene ends were 7 bases for V and 9 bases for J; bases not matched to a gene: 9. CDR1 and CDR2 (germline): SNHLY, FYNNEI.

This chain connects TRBV18 to TRBJ2-3; 9 positions agree with TRBD1. Germline CDR1 is KGHSH and CDR2 is LQKENI. V dropped 4 bases and J dropped 1; count of bases not matched to a gene: 6. The CDR3 sequence is 16 residues long. CDR3 residues: CASSLYRGQGTDTQYF. The CDR3 coding sequence is TGTGCCAGCTCACTTTACAGGGGGCAGGGCACAGATACGCAGTATTTT.